The 29 T cell receptor beta chains below were found in one sample sequenced in a study of beta chain features in type 1 diabetes. Expressed TCRB transcripts were sequenced, since all the RNA that had been isolated was reverse transcribed. Profiling relied on immunoSEQ multiplex PCR, and the TCRdb table lists in-frame clones only, not all of them. This table holds a few hundred thousand clones, more than 11% found once. Sequenced input: naive CD4+ T cells from blood. The receptors here all came from a man aged 25 to 40 in good health.

This clone was observed a few times. Distinct nucleotide sequences in the sample also encode this CDR3. This chain links TRBV27 with TRBJ1-1; no clear D. Deletions cut 2 bases from V and 6 bases from J, with 7 bases between. The germline CDR1 and CDR2 sequences are MNHEY and SMNVEV (reference sequence). CDR3 length: 12 residues. The CDR3 is CASSLIGAEAFF. In nucleotides, the CDR3 is TGTGCCAGCAGTTTAATCGGTGCTGAAGCTTTCTTT.

V gene TRBV30 combines with J gene TRBJ2-5; D is possibly TRBD2 (6 bases). Germline assignment: CDR1 GTSNPN and CDR2 SVGIG (reference sequence). CDR3 size: 12 residues. V lost 3 bases and J lost 5, with 10 bases in between. CDR3 nucleotides: TGTGCCTGGAGCGGGAGTTTGGAGACCCAGTACTTC. This codes for CAWSGSLETQYF.

This chain uses TRBV9 with TRBJ1-5; D is unresolved. Trimming stripped 4 bases from V and 5 bases from J, with 10 bases between. The CDR3 loop spans 13 amino acids. Germline V gives CDR1 SGDLS, CDR2 YYNGEE. CDR3 region: CASSPGIDQPQHF. For the CDR3, the DNA is TGTGCCAGCAGCCCCGGGATTGATCAGCCCCAGCATTTT. The entire variable domain, with the rest obtained from reference TRBV9 and TRBJ1-5, is as follows: DSGVTQTPKHLITATGQRVTLRCSPRSGDLSVYWYQQSLDQGLQFLIQYYNGEERAKGNILERFSAQQFPDLHSELNLSSLELGDSALYFCASSPGIDQPQHFGDGTRLSIL.

V is TRBV7-2 and J is TRBJ2-7; weak D call: TRBD2 (5 bases). This CDR3 has 14 amino acids. The germline V gene has CDR1 SGHTA and CDR2 FQGNSA. Deletions cut 5 bases from V and 2 bases from J, with 13 bases between. The DNA of the CDR3 is TGTGCCAGCAGCGGGCGGGTGGGGACCTACGAGCAGTACTTC. It is translated as CASSGRVGTYEQYF.

This clone turned up a few times. V gene TRBV19 combines with J gene TRBJ2-1, with D perhaps matching TRBD1 or TRBD2 (7 bases each). This CDR3 region has 14 residues. Looked up from germline, CDR1 is LNHDA and CDR2 is SQIVND (reference sequence). Trimming removed 10 bases from V and 2 bases from J, with 15 bases in between. For the CDR3, the DNA is TGTGCCACCCAGGGGGGGTCGGCCTACAATGAGCAGTTCTTC. The encoded protein is CATQGGSAYNEQFF.

This clone was observed a few times. V gene TRBV18 combines with J gene TRBJ1-5; D not resolved. The V gene lost 3 bases and the J gene lost 5 bases, with 5 bases spanning the gap. This CDR3 is built from 12 residues. CDR1 is KGHSH and CDR2 is LQKENI in the germline V gene. The CDR3 DNA reads as TGTGCCAGCTCACCCACGGATCAGCCCCAGCATTTT. It translates to CASSPTDQPQHF.

This clone has only a few counts. The chain couples TRBV29-1 to TRBJ2-7; TRBD1 agrees at 7 bases. The CDR3 contains 13 residues. Trimming removed 2 bases from V and 13 bases from J; junction bases left unmatched: 14. Per germline, CDR1 SQVTM and CDR2 ANQGSEA. The CDR3 reads CSVELKMGQGVYV. The CDR3 DNA sequence: TGCAGCGTTGAATTGAAGATGGGGCAGGGGGTTTACGTC.

This clone came up a few times. This chain joins TRBV9 and TRBJ2-1; D might be TRBD2 (5 bases). V gave up 3 bases and J gave up 1 base, with 11 bases separating them. The CDR3 is 15 amino acids. Germline V gene sequence: CDR1 SGDLS, CDR2 YYNGEE. CDR3 bases: TGTGCCAGCAGCGCCCCCCTAGCATCCTACAATGAGCAGTTCTTC. It codes for CASSAPLASYNEQFF. Filled out from reference TRBV9 and TRBJ2-1, the complete variable domain reads DSGVTQTPKHLITATGQRVTLRCSPRSGDLSVYWYQQSLDQGLQFLIQYYNGEERAKGNILERFSAQQFPDLHSELNLSSLELGDSALYFCASSAPLASYNEQFFGPGTRLTVL.

In its sample, this clone was seen a few times. V usage is TRBV18 and J usage is TRBJ2-5, with D unresolved. The CDR3 covers 14 residues. The V end lost 1 base, the J end lost 2 bases, and 8 bases lay between the germline ends. The V gene's germline CDR1 is KGHSH and CDR2 LQKENI. CDR3 loop: CASSPLDLQETQYF. The CDR3 DNA reads as TGTGCCAGCTCACCACTTGACTTACAAGAGACCCAGTACTTC.

This clone occurred a few times. The chain links TRBV20-1 to TRBJ2-1; maybe TRBD1 (6 bases). Germline V lookup: CDR1 DFQATT, CDR2 SNEGSKA (reference sequence). V lost 3 bases and J 8 bases, leaving 8 bases between the germline ends. This CDR3 has 11 residues. For the CDR3, the DNA is TGCAGTGCTAGTCAGGGGTATGAGCAGTTCTTC. The encoded protein is CSASQGYEQFF.

CDR3 in DNA: TGTGCCAGCAGCTTGTCGGGGACGAACACCGGGGAGCTGTTTTTT. Its protein product is CASSLSGTNTGELFF. The gene calls are TRBV5-4 and TRBJ2-2; a possible D gene is TRBD2 (5 bases). From germline, CDR1 is SGHNT and CDR2 YYREEE (reference sequence). V gave up 1 base and J gave up 0 bases, with 7 bases separating them. This CDR3 region has 15 residues.

V and J are TRBV12-5 and TRBJ1-1; D is ambiguous. The V and J ends lost 5 bases and 3 bases respectively, with 7 bases between them. This CDR3 is built from 12 residues. The germline CDR1 and CDR2 sequences are LGHNT and FRNRAP. CDR3 in DNA: TGTGCTAGTGGTCCCCAGTACACTGAAGCTTTCTTT. Amino acids: CASGPQYTEAFF.

V usage is TRBV30 and J usage is TRBJ2-1; TRBD2 matches 13 bases. V gave up 5 bases and J gave up 8 bases; unmatched junction bases: 6. The CDR3 sequence is 14 residues long. CDR1 is GTSNPN, CDR2 SVGIG, per germline (reference sequence). The CDR3 DNA follows: TGTGCCTGGGGCCGGACTAGCGGGAGTTATGAGCAGTTCTTC. Amino acid sequence: CAWGRTSGSYEQFF. Based on the CDR3 plus reference TRBV30 and TRBJ2-1, the full variable domain is SQTIHQWPATLVQPVGSPLSLECTVEGTSNPNLYWYRQAAGRGLQLLFYSVGIGQISSEVPQNLSASRPQDRQFILSSKKLLLSDSGFYLCAWGRTSGSYEQFFGPGTRLTVL.

A note on this clone: The same CDR3 also results from other DNA sequences found in this sample. The genes are TRBV30 and TRBJ2-7, with D possibly TRBD2 on 5 matching bases. The CDR3 covers 11 residues. Trimming took 2 bases from V and 3 from J, leaving 5 bases between them. In germline, CDR1 is GTSNPN, CDR2 SVGIG (reference sequence). CDR3 amino acids: CAWSSGYEQYV. CDR3 nucleotides: TGTGCCTGGAGTAGCGGCTACGAGCAGTACGTC.

This clone was found a few times. This CDR3 reads CAWSGGQENQPQHF. The DNA for the CDR3 is TGTGCCTGGAGTGGAGGACAGGAAAATCAGCCCCAGCATTTT. The chain links TRBV30 to TRBJ1-5; 7 nucleotides line up with TRBD1. The V and J ends lost 1 base and 4 bases, in that order; junction bases with no gene match: 4. This CDR3 has 14 amino acids. CDR1 and CDR2 from the germline V gene are GTSNPN and SVGIG (reference sequence).

This clone was seen a few times. The chain uses TRBV19 and TRBJ2-7; D is ambiguous. V lost 7 bases and J 2 bases, leaving 9 bases between the germline ends. Germline V gives CDR1 LNHDA, CDR2 SQIVND (reference sequence). The CDR3 loop spans 12 amino acids. CDR3 residues: CASNNGPYEQYF. CDR3 nucleotides: TGTGCCAGTAACAACGGACCCTACGAGCAGTACTTC.

The chain couples TRBV5-4 to TRBJ1-1, with 9 nucleotides matching TRBD1. Trimming removed 0 bases from V and 1 base from J; junction bases left unmatched: 4. Germline V CDR1 and CDR2: SGHNT, YYREEE (reference sequence). The CDR3 extends over 16 amino acids. The CDR3 coding sequence is TGTGCCAGCAGCTTGGATATGGACAGGGGGAACACTGAAGCTTTCTTT. Translation: CASSLDMDRGNTEAFF.

This clone has just a few counts. The chain links TRBV2 to TRBJ2-3; TRBD1 is a possible D gene (6 bases). CDR3 length: 13 amino acids. The V end was cut by 6 bases, the J end by 6 bases, with 13 bases between. Looked up from germline, CDR1 is SNHLY and CDR2 is FYNNEI. DNA of the CDR3: TGTGCCAGCAGGGTGGACAGCTCGGATACGCAGTATTTT. Encoded protein: CASRVDSSDTQYF.

This clone was seen more than once but under ten times. The rearrangement uses TRBV30 and TRBJ1-1; the D gene is possibly TRBD1 (5 bases). The length of the CDR3 is 14 residues. Between the trimmed V and J ends, which lost 4 bases and 12 bases, there was a span of 24 bases. The germline V gene has CDR1 GTSNPN and CDR2 SVGIG (reference sequence). This CDR3 reads CAWNTLGTREGTFF. The DNA of the CDR3 is TGTGCCTGGAACACTCTCGGGACCAGGGAGGGAACTTTCTTT.

The chain carries TRBV15 and TRBJ1-1; 8 nucleotides line up with TRBD1. CDR1 and CDR2 from the germline V gene are LNHNV and YYDKDF (reference sequence). J gave up 7 bases and V 0 bases, and 13 bases lay outside the gene matches. This CDR3 has 17 residues. The CDR3 protein is CATSRDSAVQGAGEAFF. The CDR3 region has the DNA TGTGCCACCAGCAGAGATTCGGCGGTTCAGGGGGCAGGTGAAGCTTTCTTT.

The chain employs TRBV7-2 and TRBJ2-2; 14 bases agree with TRBD2. The CDR3 length is 15 residues. Germline CDR1 SGHTA, CDR2 FQGNSA. V lost 5 bases to trimming and J lost 6 bases; unmatched junction nucleotides: 2. The CDR3 sequence is CASSPGLAGAGELFF. The CDR3 DNA is TGTGCCAGCAGCCCGGGACTAGCGGGAGCCGGGGAGCTGTTTTTT.

The chain recombines TRBV10-3 with TRBJ2-1; 7 positions match TRBD1. The CDR3 runs to 15 residues. After removal of 6 bases from V and 1 base from J, the junction contained 6 bases not matched to a gene. Germline CDR1 is ENHRY and CDR2 is SYGVKD. This chain's CDR3 is CAIRPDRESYNEQFF. CDR3 coding DNA: TGTGCCATCAGACCCGACAGGGAGTCCTACAATGAGCAGTTCTTC.

This clone was detected a few times. V usage is TRBV5-4 and J usage is TRBJ1-2; D is possibly TRBD1 (5 bases). The CDR3 has 13 residues. CDR1 and CDR2 from the germline V gene are SGHNT and YYREEE (reference sequence). V was cut by 2 bases and J by 8 bases, with 13 bases left in between. The CDR3 sequence: CASSFTGDRGYTF. The CDR3 DNA reads as TGTGCCAGCAGCTTTACAGGTGATCGAGGCTACACCTTC.

Remarks on this clone: Sequence at one end of the junction differs from germline and may be a read error. V gene TRBV7-7 combines with J gene TRBJ2-5; tentatively, D is TRBD1 (6 bases). The CDR3 extends over 14 amino acids. CDR1 and CDR2 from the germline V gene are SSHAT and FNYEAQ (reference sequence). CDR3 sequence reads: CASSRTSGAETQYF. CDR3 nucleotide sequence: TGTGCTAGCAGCCGAACTTCAGGGGCAGAGACCCAGTACTTC. Looking up the rest from reference TRBV7-7 and TRBJ2-5 gives the full variable domain: GAGVSQSPRYKVTKRGQDVTLRCDPISSHATLYWYQQALGQGPEFLTYFNYEAQPDKSGLPSDRFSAERPEGSISTLTIQRTEQRDSAMYRCASSRTSGAETQYFGPGTRLLVL.

The rearrangement joins TRBV13 to TRBJ1-2; D remains ambiguous. CDR3 length equals 15 residues. Germline V gives CDR1 PRHDT, CDR2 FYEKMQ (reference sequence). Trimming pared 5 bases from V and 5 bases from J, leaving 18 bases between. CDR3 nucleotide sequence: TGTGCCAGCAGCAAGGTGTCACAGTCTCGTTATGGCTACACCTTC. Translation: CASSKVSQSRYGYTF.

In the case of this clone: A read error may produce the germline difference seen at one junction end. V and J are TRBV7-7 and TRBJ2-1; 9 bases are shared with TRBD2. This CDR3 contains 16 residues. Germline assignment: CDR1 SSHAT and CDR2 FNYEAQ (reference sequence). The CDR3 coding sequence is TGTGCTAGCAGTTCAAAAGCGGGAGGCACCTACAATGAGCAGTTCTTC. Protein sequence: CASSSKAGGTYNEQFF.

The CDR3 loop reads CASSLGTAYGYTF. CDR3 bases: TGTGCCAGCAGCTTGGGGACAGCCTATGGCTACACCTTC. The chain has TRBV5-4 and TRBJ1-2; a possible D gene is TRBD1 (6 bases). Germline loops: CDR1 SGHNT, CDR2 YYREEE (reference sequence). This CDR3 contains 13 residues. V lost 0 bases and J 4 bases, leaving 7 bases between the germline ends.

J is TRBJ2-1 and V is TRBV5-4; 9 bases are shared with TRBD1. The germline gives CDR1 SGHNT, CDR2 YYREEE (reference sequence). V gave up 4 bases and J gave up 5 bases; unmatched junction bases: 16. The CDR3 consists of 18 residues. DNA for the CDR3: TGTGCCAGCAGCCCCGGACAGGGGAGAAAACAACAAAACAATGAGCAGTTCTTC. It translates to CASSPGQGRKQQNNEQFF.

The gene calls are TRBV5-4 and TRBJ2-3, with 9 bases lining up with TRBD2. V trimming: 4 bases; J trimming: 6 bases; junction bases outside the gene matches: 6. The CDR3 is made up of 14 amino acids. Per germline, CDR1 SGHNT and CDR2 YYREEE (reference sequence). Here the CDR3 reads CASSPGTSPDTQYF. DNA for the CDR3: TGTGCCAGCAGCCCCGGGACTAGCCCTGATACGCAGTATTTT.